This entry describes one T cell receptor (beta chain). Additional DNA sequences in this sample encode the identical CDR3. The sample is drawn from a study of shared clonotypes between healthy human individuals. Sequencing used immunoSEQ multiplex PCR; TCRdb keeps in-frame clones, though not all of them. This table holds approximately 1.9 million clones, around 93% found once. Naive CD8 cells lacked CD45RO, underwent positive selection for CCR7 and left out terminally differentiated effector memory CD45RA+ cells. Trimming left V 0 bases short and J 5 bases short, with 10 bases between. CDR1 GTSNPN and CDR2 SVGIG come from the germline V gene (reference sequence). The CDR3 has 13 amino acids.

Material: naive CD8+ T cells from PBMCs. The chain is built from TRBV30 and TRBJ1-1; D uncertain. The source is a man aged 18 to 30 in good health. Some clones in this sample may be carry-over from other donors' samples. CDR3 amino acids: CAWSVSGGTEAFF. For the CDR3, the DNA is TGTGCCTGGAGTGTTAGTGGAGGGACTGAAGCTTTCTTT.